The 28 T cell receptor beta chains below come from one sample, sequenced in a study of blood T cell repertoires in COVID-19. Sequencing was performed with immunoSEQ multiplex PCR; in TCRdb, only in-frame clones are kept and a portion is missing. This table holds under 250,000 clones, about 83% found once. The sample comprised peripheral blood. The source of these receptors is a woman older than 75 with COVID-19, enrolled during active disease.

The V gene is TRBV28, the J gene TRBJ1-5, with 12 positions matching TRBD1. Trimming at V came to 3 bases and at J to 7 bases, leaving 10 bases not matched to a gene. The germline gives CDR1 MDHEN, CDR2 SYDVKM. CDR3 length equals 17 residues. The chain's CDR3 is CASSFPRDRGPVQPQHF. CDR3 DNA sequence: TGTGCCAGCAGTTTCCCCCGGGACAGGGGGCCTGTACAGCCCCAGCATTTT.

This chain uses TRBV18 with TRBJ1-2; 7 bases are shared with TRBD1. V lost 1 base and J lost 0; bases outside the gene matches: 2. Germline V CDR1 and CDR2: KGHSH, LQKENI. There are 15 residues in the CDR3. The DNA of the CDR3 is TGTGCCAGCTCACCACAGGGGGCTACTAACTATGGCTACACCTTC. Amino acids: CASSPQGATNYGYTF.

The chain has TRBV5-4 and TRBJ1-2; a weak D match, TRBD1 (6 bases). Per germline, CDR1 SGHNT and CDR2 YYREEE (reference sequence). This CDR3 comprises 13 residues. Trimming removed 3 bases at V and 6 bases at J, with 12 bases between. For the CDR3, the DNA is TGTGCCAGCAGCTCCACAGGGTTTGATGGCTACACCTTC. It encodes CASSSTGFDGYTF.

This chain uses TRBV5-4 with TRBJ2-3; D is possibly TRBD1 (5 bases). V was shortened by 2 bases and J by 1 base, with 8 bases between the two germline ends. Germline CDR1 reads SGHNT; CDR2 reads YYREEE (reference sequence). The CDR3 consists of 14 residues. CDR3 residues: CASSFDSRTDTQYF. The CDR3 DNA reads as TGTGCCAGCAGCTTTGACAGCCGCACAGATACGCAGTATTTT.

This sequence joins TRBV25-1 and TRBJ1-1; TRBD1 is a possible D gene (5 bases). CDR1 MGHDK and CDR2 SYGVNS come from the germline V gene. Trimming cost V 8 bases and J 4 bases, with 11 bases left between them. The CDR3 has 12 residues. The CDR3 here is CASGYRSTEAFF. Written as DNA, the CDR3 is TGTGCCAGCGGATACAGGAGCACTGAAGCTTTCTTT.

This clone has just one count. The V and J genes are TRBV30 and TRBJ2-7, with a tentative D call TRBD2 (6 bases). Germline CDR1 and CDR2: GTSNPN and SVGIG (reference sequence). CDR3 length: 16 residues. The germline V and J ends were trimmed by 0 bases and 4 bases, with 19 bases remaining between them. CDR3 sequence reads: CAWSVLPFGGMYEQYF. Written as DNA, the CDR3 is TGTGCCTGGAGTGTACTGCCCTTTGGGGGGATGTACGAGCAGTACTTC.

This clone was observed at least ten times. The J gene is TRBJ1-1, the V gene TRBV10-1; 7 bases are a match to TRBD1. Germline V CDR1 and CDR2: WNHNN, SYGVQD (reference sequence). J gave up 10 bases and V 10 bases, and 15 bases lay outside the gene matches. The CDR3 runs to 13 residues. The CDR3 region is CATSMGQPLPAFF. CDR3 nucleotides: TGCGCCACGAGTATGGGACAGCCCTTACCAGCTTTCTTT.

This clone was seen a handful of times. J is TRBJ1-5 and V is TRBV7-9, with 10 bases matching TRBD1. Trimming took 3 bases from V and 3 from J; bases not matched to a gene: 2. The length of the CDR3 is 15 residues. Germline V gene sequence: CDR1 SEHNR, CDR2 FQNEAQ (reference sequence). In DNA, the CDR3 is TGTGCCAGCAGCTTCGGGACAGGGGTCAATCAGCCCCAGCATTTT. Amino acids: CASSFGTGVNQPQHF.

The V gene is TRBV6-6, the J gene TRBJ1-2, with 8 bases fitting TRBD1. Germline trimming cut 6 bases from V and 7 bases from J; bases unmatched to any gene: 10. The CDR3 has 14 amino acids. The germline V gene encodes CDR1 MNHNY and CDR2 SVGAGI (reference sequence). As DNA, the CDR3 is TGTGCCAGCAGCGCCCCTACAGGGGGGGGTGGCTACACCTTC. Translation gives CASSAPTGGGGYTF.

CDR3 protein: CASSSIQGSEQFF. The DNA of the CDR3 is TGTGCCAGCAGTTCAATACAGGGTTCTGAGCAGTTCTTC. The J gene is TRBJ2-1, the V gene TRBV3-1 (or the pseudogene TRBV3-2); a possible D gene is TRBD1 (6 bases). Germline assignment: CDR1 LGHDT and CDR2 YNNKEL (reference sequence). V was shortened by 6 bases and J by 9 bases, with 15 bases between the two germline ends. The length of the CDR3 is 13 residues.

The chain is built from TRBV4-1 and TRBJ1-4, with 7 bases lining up with TRBD1. V lost 3 bases and J lost 4; bases outside the gene matches: 11. CDR3 size: 17 residues. In germline, CDR1 is MGHRA, CDR2 YSYEKL. The CDR3 loop reads CASSHSRPGTVNEKLFF. CDR3 sequence (DNA): TGCGCCAGCAGCCATTCCCGTCCCGGGACAGTTAATGAAAAACTGTTTTTT.

The gene calls are TRBV6-5 and TRBJ2-7; 11 bases fit TRBD1. J gave up 7 bases and V 6 bases, and 2 bases lay outside the gene matches. Germline CDR1 reads MNHEY; CDR2 reads SVGAGI. This CDR3 contains 12 residues. As DNA, the CDR3 is TGTGCCAGCAGGGGGACAGGGGGGGAGCAGTACGTC. Translation: CASRGTGGEQYV.

The chain links TRBV27 to TRBJ1-2, with a weak D call TRBD1 (5 bases). Looked up from germline, CDR1 is MNHEY and CDR2 is SMNVEV (reference sequence). V lost 2 bases and J 4 bases, leaving 8 bases between the germline ends. This CDR3 contains 13 residues. The chain's CDR3 is CASSLGAGYGYTF. The CDR3 DNA reads TGTGCCAGCAGTTTAGGGGCAGGCTATGGCTACACCTTC.

The chain combines TRBV9 with TRBJ2-1; 12 nucleotides align to TRBD2. From germline, CDR1 is SGDLS and CDR2 YYNGEE. J lost 8 bases, V lost 2 bases, and 8 bases had no gene match. The CDR3 consists of 16 residues. As DNA, the CDR3 is TGTGCCAGCAGCGTCCTAGCGGGGGGGCCGGGAGATGAGCAGTTCTTC. As protein: CASSVLAGGPGDEQFF.

This clone was seen a single time. Here the CDR3 reads CASSTQGGQGETQYF. Written as DNA, the CDR3 is TGTGCCAGCAGCACCCAGGGGGGCCAGGGAGAGACCCAGTACTTC. The chain uses TRBV7-2 and TRBJ2-5; a weak D match, TRBD1 (7 bases). Germline CDR1 is SGHTA and CDR2 is FQGNSA. Trimming pared 5 bases from V and 4 bases from J, leaving 17 bases between. This CDR3 is 15 amino acids long.

The chain joins TRBV28 to TRBJ2-4; 8 bases map to TRBD2. Germline CDR1 is MDHEN and CDR2 is SYDVKM. V shed 1 base and J 2 bases; nucleotides not matched to a gene: 10. The CDR3 totals 18 residues. CDR3 in DNA: TGTGCCAGCAGTTTATCGGGGGGGCCTGCGGGGCCCAAAAACATTCAGTACTTC. Translated, it gives CASSLSGGPAGPKNIQYF.

V and J are TRBV28 and TRBJ1-2; 9 bases match TRBD1. V shed 6 bases and J 5 bases; nucleotides not matched to a gene: 16. The length of the CDR3 is 17 residues. Germline CDR1 MDHEN, CDR2 SYDVKM. This CDR3 is CASSQGTGRHIWYGYTF. The CDR3, as DNA: TGTGCCAGCAGCCAAGGGACAGGGCGGCATATATGGTATGGCTACACCTTC.

This clone was seen only once. The genes are TRBV6-5 and TRBJ1-6; possible D gene TRBD1, 6 bases. The germline V gene encodes CDR1 MNHEY and CDR2 SVGAGI. V was pared by 6 bases and J by 3 bases, with 12 bases between. The CDR3 covers 15 residues. DNA for the CDR3: TGTGCCAGCAGCCTGACAGGCCACTATAATTCACCCCTCCACTTT. Protein sequence: CASSLTGHYNSPLHF.

CDR3 DNA: TGTGCCAGCAGCCAACAGGACTCTGGAAACACCATATATTTT. This gives the protein CASSQQDSGNTIYF. The chain is built from TRBV6-5 and TRBJ1-3; D is perhaps TRBD1 (5 bases). Germline CDR1 reads MNHEY; CDR2 reads SVGAGI. V lost 6 bases to trimming and J lost 0 bases, with 9 bases between them. There are 14 residues in the CDR3.

CDR3 residues: CASRLAGRYNSPLHF. The CDR3 coding sequence is TGTGCAAGTCGCTTAGCTGGCAGATATAATTCACCCCTCCACTTT. The chain has TRBV12-2 and TRBJ1-6; the table names TRBD1, a call not compared with the DNA. TRBV12-2 counts as a pseudogene. The CDR3 covers 15 residues.

V is TRBV5-5 and J is TRBJ2-5; 8 bases fit TRBD2. V lost 5 bases and J lost 2; bases outside the gene matches: 11. Germline CDR1 SGHKS, CDR2 YYEKEE (reference sequence). This CDR3 contains 16 residues. CDR3 loop: CASSPFGGAGQETQYF. As DNA, the CDR3 is TGTGCCAGCAGTCCTTTCGGGGGGGCAGGGCAAGAGACCCAGTACTTC.

The chain employs TRBV3-1 (or the pseudogene TRBV3-2) and TRBJ1-2; the match to TRBD1 covers 7 bases. The trim removed 5 bases at V and 4 bases at J, leaving 10 bases unmatched. From germline, CDR1 is LGHDT and CDR2 YNNKEL (reference sequence). The CDR3 runs to 15 residues. CDR3 nucleotides: TGTGCCAGCAGCGACCGACAGGGTTTCCTCTATGGCTACACCTTC. Its translation is CASSDRQGFLYGYTF.

The rearrangement links TRBV5-4 to TRBJ1-2; tentative D call: TRBD1 (6 bases). Trimming stripped 4 bases from V and 7 bases from J, with 29 bases between. Looked up from germline, CDR1 is SGHNT and CDR2 is YYREEE (reference sequence). The CDR3 totals 18 residues. CDR3 region: CASSPAPTIDRQAGGYTF. CDR3 DNA sequence: TGTGCCAGCAGCCCGGCACCAACAATCGACAGGCAGGCCGGTGGCTACACCTTC.

The chain combines TRBV5-5 with TRBJ1-1; 11 nucleotides line up with TRBD1. From germline, CDR1 is SGHKS and CDR2 YYEKEE (reference sequence). V shed 3 bases and J 4 bases; nucleotides not matched to a gene: 2. The CDR3 loop spans 14 amino acids. The CDR3 region is CASSWGTGGTEAFF. The DNA of the CDR3 is TGTGCCAGCAGCTGGGGGACAGGGGGCACTGAAGCTTTCTTT.

This clone turned up a few times. The chain joins TRBV10-3 to TRBJ1-2; 9 bases align to TRBD1. Germline V gene lookup returns CDR1 ENHRY and CDR2 SYGVKD. The CDR3 is made up of 17 amino acids. V was clipped by 0 bases and J by 5 bases; unmatched bases: 10. The CDR3 coding sequence is TGTGCCATCAGTGAGTCGAATGAACAGGGGGCTGGGTATGGCTACACCTTC. Translating it yields CAISESNEQGAGYGYTF.

The CDR3 DNA follows: TGTGCCAGCTCACTGGGGGCGAGCTCCTACGAGCAGTACTTC. Its protein is CASSLGASSYEQYF. This chain connects TRBV18 to TRBJ2-7; D possibly corresponds to TRBD1 (6 bases). This CDR3 has 14 amino acids. In germline, CDR1 is KGHSH, CDR2 LQKENI. Trimming stripped 4 bases from V and 0 bases from J, with 10 bases between.

This clone was seen a single time. The CDR3 DNA follows: TGCGCCAGCAGCTTCGGCAGCGTCTATGGCTACACCTTC. This sequence encodes CASSFGSVYGYTF. This chain joins TRBV5-1 and TRBJ1-2; no firm D call. Germline V lookup: CDR1 SGHRS, CDR2 YFSETQ. The length of the CDR3 is 13 residues. V was clipped by 2 bases and J by 4 bases, with 9 bases between them.

In DNA form, the CDR3 reads TGCGCCAGCAGGTCTGGGGGCGAAGCTTTCTTT. Encoded protein: CASRSGGEAFF. V usage is TRBV5-1 and J usage is TRBJ1-1; perhaps TRBD1 as D (6 bases). V lost 5 bases, J lost 8 bases, and 10 bases lay in between. In germline, CDR1 is SGHRS, CDR2 YFSETQ. The CDR3 runs to 11 residues.